Detailed here is one T cell receptor beta chain. Trimming took 2 bases from V and 5 from J, leaving 6 bases between them. From germline, CDR1 is GTSNPN and CDR2 SVGIG (reference sequence). This CDR3 is built from 11 residues. The authors reverse transcribed roughly 0.5 to 1 ug RNA with random hexamers. Amplification of the TCR beta CDR3 was carried out by immunoSEQ multiplex PCR, which spanned a total of 54 Vbeta and 13 Jbeta segments. MiXCR, applied by TCRdb to the immunoSEQ multiplex PCR reads, yields one record per CDR3 protein. The sample carries some 120,000 distinct CDR3 sequences, 94% recorded once. These data belong to a study of CD8 T cells in Susac syndrome. The authors sequenced TCR beta from blood CD8+ and CD4+ T cells. Bulk CD8+ and CD4+ cells came from magnetic negative isolation; CD8+ TEMRA by FACS.

Sequenced input: CD4+ T cells from PBMCs. This TCR derives from a human donor with multiple sclerosis. The chain links TRBV30 to TRBJ2-5, with D unresolved. The CDR3 sequence: CAWSLGETQYF. The CDR3 nucleotides read TGTGCCTGGAGTTTAGGGGAGACCCAGTACTTC. Together with reference TRBV30 and TRBJ2-5, the CDR3 gives the full variable domain: SQTIHQWPATLVQPVGSPLSLECTVEGTSNPNLYWYRQAAGRGLQLLFYSVGIGQISSEVPQNLSASRPQDRQFILSSKKLLLSDSGFYLCAWSLGETQYFGPGTRLLVL.